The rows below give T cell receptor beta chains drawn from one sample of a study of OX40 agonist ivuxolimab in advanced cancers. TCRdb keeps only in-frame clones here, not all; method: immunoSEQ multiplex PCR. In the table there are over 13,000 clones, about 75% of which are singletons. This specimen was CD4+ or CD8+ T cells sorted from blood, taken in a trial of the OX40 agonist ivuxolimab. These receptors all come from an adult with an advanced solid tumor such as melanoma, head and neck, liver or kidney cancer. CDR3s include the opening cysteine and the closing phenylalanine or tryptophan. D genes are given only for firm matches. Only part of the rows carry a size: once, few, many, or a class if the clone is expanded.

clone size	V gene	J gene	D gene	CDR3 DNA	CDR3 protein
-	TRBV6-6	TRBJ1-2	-	TGTGCCAGCAGCCCCGCCAAGGATTATAACTATGGCTACACCTTC	CASSPAKDYNYGYTF
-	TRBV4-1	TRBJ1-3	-	TGCGCCAGCAGCCAAGCTCCGGGGTCTGGAAACACCATATATTTT	CASSQAPGSGNTIYF
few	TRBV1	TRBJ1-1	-	TGCACCAGCAGTTCCTCAGGGGTCTCGAACACTGAAGCTTTCTTT	CTSSSSGVSNTEAFF
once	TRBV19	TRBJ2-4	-	TGTGCCAGTAGTACCGGACATATACCAGGAAACATTCAGTACTTC	CASSTGHIPGNIQYF
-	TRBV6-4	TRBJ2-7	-	TGTGCCAGCAGTGACTGCGGTCCTCTCTCCTACGAGCAGTACTTC	CASSDCGPLSYEQYF
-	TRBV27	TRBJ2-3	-	TGTGCCAGCAGTTTAGTAGTTGGCACAGATACGCAGTATTTT	CASSLVVGTDTQYF
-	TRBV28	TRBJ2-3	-	TGTGCCAGCAGTCTTCAGGGAAGGAGCACAGATACGCAGTATTTT	CASSLQGRSTDTQYF
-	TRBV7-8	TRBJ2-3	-	TGTGCCAGCATGTCGGAATTCACAGATACGCAGTATTTT	CASMSEFTDTQYF
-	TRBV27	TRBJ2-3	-	TGTGCCAGCAGTTGGATCGGGAGTACCACAGATACGCAGTATTTT	CASSWIGSTTDTQYF
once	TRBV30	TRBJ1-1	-	TGTGCCTGGAGTGGGGTGTTTGTTGAAGCTTTCTTT	CAWSGVFVEAFF
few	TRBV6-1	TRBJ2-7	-	TGTGCCAGCGGTCCCCTCGGCTCCTACGAGCAGTACTTC	CASGPLGSYEQYF
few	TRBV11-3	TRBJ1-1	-	TGTGCCAGCAGCTCACACAGGGAAAGTAAAGCTTTCTTT	CASSSHRESKAFF
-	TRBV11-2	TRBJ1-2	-	TGTGCCAGCAGCTTAGATCCCCTGTTGGGGGCTTACTATGGCTACACCTTC	CASSLDPLLGAYYGYTF
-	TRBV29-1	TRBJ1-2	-	TGCAGCGTTGATAGTCAGGGAAACTATGGCTACACCTTC	CSVDSQGNYGYTF